This TCR beta chain was obtained from a study of T cells after yellow fever vaccination. One entry per CDR3 protein results from TCRdb running MiXCR on the 5' RACE reads. Of 200,000 to 300,000 distinct CDR3 sequences in the sample, about an eighth are singletons; the top ten hold around 0.49%. Unmatched junction bases numbered 10, after V lost 5 bases and J lost 7 bases. This CDR3 comprises 15 residues. Germline assignment: CDR1 SEHNR and CDR2 FQNEAQ (reference sequence). Broader study findings: Abundant contaminating clonotypes from the bulk population could appear in FACS-sorted repertoires.

Comment on this clonotype: Its target is not known.

The receptor was derived from a man younger than 45 who received the YFV17D yellow fever vaccine. This specimen was CD4+ T cells sorted from PBMCs, taken 45 days after the yellow fever booster vaccination. The chain carries TRBV7-9 and TRBJ1-4; 7 bases are a match to TRBD1. The CDR3 nucleotides read TGTGCCAGCAGCAGGGGGACAGTCATAGGTGAAAAACTGTTTTTT. The encoded protein is CASSRGTVIGEKLFF.